The entry below describes one TCR beta chain. The data were taken from a study of blood T cell repertoires in COVID-19. At the level of the study: The United States, Italy and Spain supplied acute and convalescent COVID-19 samples.

Methods used by the authors: Reference gene primer amplification gave estimated nucleated cell counts. The protocol was immunoSEQ multiplex PCR, while the TCRdb copy is restricted to in-frame clones and leaves out a portion. V and J calls and clone size come straight from that table; D and trimming were deduced from the DNA. The sample includes roughly 500,000 clones, 75% to 90% of them seen just once. The length of the CDR3 is 13 residues. Germline CDR1 is MDHEN and CDR2 is SYDVKM. The V end was cut by 10 bases, the J end by 5 bases, with 15 bases between. The chain recombines TRBV28 with TRBJ2-1; tentatively, D is TRBD1 (5 bases). Sequencing used peripheral blood. This sequence originates from a human donor in a cohort sampled during active COVID-19. The CDR3 sequence is CATRQPPDNEQFF. As DNA, the CDR3 is TGTGCCACCAGACAGCCTCCCGACAATGAGCAGTTCTTC.